One and the same sample provided the 19 T cell receptor beta chains below, sequenced in a study of T cell changes during pregnancy in multiple sclerosis (dated by TCRdb to the late 2010s). Library generation was performed with the immunoSEQ multiplex PCR assay. Here the immuneACCESS table is served through TCRdb, limited to in-frame sequences with V and J called. Missing clones are a known gap in these copies; in checked studies unresolved V genes cover under half, and the rest lacks a known reason. The sample yields 85,000 to 130,000 clones; about nine tenths were counted once. The ten largest account for around 1.5% of the sample. Sequencing was performed on peripheral blood, taken after pregnancy. These receptors all stem from a female donor with multiple sclerosis, enrolled in a pregnancy study.

V usage is TRBV28 and J usage is TRBJ2-7, with 10 bases identical to TRBD2. Germline assignment: CDR1 MDHEN and CDR2 SYDVKM. The length of the CDR3 is 18 residues. V was clipped by 3 bases and J by 2 bases; unmatched bases: 13. CDR3 region: CASSFPFGVAGGTYEQYF. For the CDR3, the DNA is TGTGCCAGCAGTTTTCCTTTTGGGGTAGCGGGAGGCACCTACGAGCAGTACTTC.

The chain has TRBV5-1 and TRBJ2-1; 7 nucleotides match TRBD2. With V trimmed by 7 bases and J by 4 bases, 5 bases remained unmatched. The CDR3 spans 13 residues. CDR1 and CDR2 from the germline V gene are SGHRS and YFSETQ. The CDR3, as DNA: TGCGCCAGCTCTTTGGGGGGGTACAATGAGCAGTTCTTC. Protein product: CASSLGGYNEQFF.

This clone was counted a single time. The rearrangement uses TRBV4-1 and TRBJ1-5; a possible D gene is TRBD1 (5 bases). The germline V and J ends were trimmed by 3 bases and 11 bases, with 17 bases remaining between them. Germline CDR1 is MGHRA and CDR2 is YSYEKL. This CDR3 region has 14 residues. The CDR3, as DNA: TGCGCCAGCAGCCAGACTAGGACGGCGGGGGCCCAGCATTTT. This encodes CASSQTRTAGAQHF.

V is TRBV19 and J is TRBJ1-1, with D possibly matching TRBD1 (5 bases). V gave up 6 bases and J gave up 3 bases, with 11 bases separating them. CDR3 length: 13 residues. The germline CDR1 and CDR2 sequences are LNHDA and SQIVND (reference sequence). CDR3 region: CASRTRGDTEAFF. The CDR3 DNA sequence: TGTGCCAGTAGGACCCGGGGGGACACTGAAGCTTTCTTT. The whole variable domain, remainder taken from reference TRBV19 and TRBJ1-1, is DGGITQSPKYLFRKEGQNVTLSCEQNLNHDAMYWYRQDPGQGLRLIYYSQIVNDFQKGDIAEGYSVSREKKESFPLTVTSAQKNPTAFYLCASRTRGDTEAFFGQGTRLTVV.

The J gene is TRBJ2-7, the V gene TRBV7-2, with 11 bases fitting TRBD1. Germline V gene sequence: CDR1 SGHTA, CDR2 FQGNSA. This CDR3 is 15 amino acids long. The J segment lost 2 bases and the V segment lost 5 bases, leaving 5 bases of the junction unmatched. CDR3 residues: CASSPGTGGAYEQYF. The CDR3, as DNA: TGTGCCAGCAGCCCGGGGACAGGGGGGGCCTACGAGCAGTACTTC. Filled out from reference TRBV7-2 and TRBJ2-7, the complete variable domain reads GAGVSQSPSNKVTEKGKDVELRCDPISGHTALYWYRQSLGQGLEFLIYFQGNSAPDKSGLPSDRFSAERTGGSVSTLTIQRTQQEDSAVYLCASSPGTGGAYEQYFGPGTRLTVT.

This chain connects TRBV4-1 to TRBJ1-2, with 10 positions matching TRBD1. The CDR3 is 16 amino acids. Germline CDR1 reads MGHRA; CDR2 reads YSYEKL. With V trimmed by 5 bases and J by 14 bases, 20 bases remained unmatched. CDR3 sequence: CASSDINRDRGYLWTF. The CDR3 DNA sequence: TGCGCCAGCAGCGATATCAACCGGGACAGGGGATATTTGTGGACCTTC.

This sequence joins TRBV19 and TRBJ1-3; D is ambiguous. The V end was cut by 3 bases, the J end by 9 bases, with 12 bases between. The CDR3 runs to 13 residues. Germline loops: CDR1 LNHDA, CDR2 SQIVND (reference sequence). The CDR3 region is CASSILGVTTIYF. The CDR3 nucleotides are TGTGCCAGTAGTATTTTGGGCGTCACCACCATATATTTT.

The J gene is TRBJ2-3, the V gene TRBV7-3; a possible D gene is TRBD1 (6 bases). Germline loops: CDR1 SGHTA, CDR2 FQGTGA. This CDR3 contains 15 residues. Trimming pared 0 bases from V and 5 bases from J, leaving 12 bases between. The CDR3 region has the DNA TGTGCCAGCAGCTTAACGAGTCAGGGGAGAGATACGCAGTATTTT. This gives the protein CASSLTSQGRDTQYF.

The V and J genes are TRBV11-3 and TRBJ2-5; D may be TRBD1 (6 bases). V lost 6 bases to trimming and J lost 2 bases, with 16 bases between them. Germline V gene lookup returns CDR1 SGHNT and CDR2 YENEEA. The CDR3 runs to 15 residues. CDR3 coding DNA: TGTGCCAGCAGGACGACAGGTTTTAAGCAAGAGACCCAGTACTTC. Translated: CASRTTGFKQETQYF. The entire variable domain, with the rest obtained from reference TRBV11-3 and TRBJ2-5, is as follows: EAGVVQSPRYKIIEKKQPVAFWCNPISGHNTLYWYLQNLGQGPELLIRYENEEAVDDSQLPKDRFSAERLKGVDSTLKIQPAELGDSAVYLCASRTTGFKQETQYFGPGTRLLVL.

CDR3 nucleotides: TGTGCCAGCAGCGATCCGGGACAGGGGGCGCCTGGCTACACCTTC. It translates to CASSDPGQGAPGYTF. The chain combines TRBV7-9 with TRBJ1-2; 12 bases are shared with TRBD1. Germline CDR1 and CDR2: SEHNR and FQNEAQ (reference sequence). V was pared by 5 bases and J by 7 bases, with 8 bases of the junction left unmatched. CDR3 size: 15 residues.

This chain uses TRBV6-5 with TRBJ2-7; D call uncertain. The CDR3 consists of 13 residues. The germline gives CDR1 MNHEY, CDR2 SVGAGI. The V end was cut by 6 bases, the J end by 7 bases, with 16 bases between. The CDR3 DNA follows: TGTGCCAGCAGCTCCAGTCCTGCCTGGGAGCAGTACTTC. The encoded protein is CASSSSPAWEQYF.

The genes are TRBV13 and TRBJ2-1; D is perhaps TRBD1 (5 bases). Trimming pared 7 bases from V and 0 bases from J, leaving 13 bases between. Per germline, CDR1 PRHDT and CDR2 FYEKMQ (reference sequence). The CDR3 sequence is 15 residues long. This chain's CDR3 is CASMHRTSSYNEQFF. The CDR3, as DNA: TGTGCCAGCATGCACAGGACGAGCTCCTACAATGAGCAGTTCTTC.

This rearrangement joins TRBV9 to TRBJ2-1; tentatively, D is TRBD2 (7 bases). The CDR3 has 15 amino acids. V was shortened by 0 bases and J by 9 bases, with 16 bases between the two germline ends. Germline-derived CDR1 and CDR2 are SGDLS and YYNGEE. The CDR3 DNA reads TGTGCCAGCAGCGTAGGGCAGGGTGGGGGGGCTGAGCAGTTCTTC. Its translation is CASSVGQGGGAEQFF.

CDR3 DNA: TGTGCCAGCAGTTCTGACTACTACAATGAGCAGTTCTTC. This gives the protein CASSSDYYNEQFF. The chain joins TRBV2 to TRBJ2-1; weak D call: TRBD2 (5 bases). The germline V gene encodes CDR1 SNHLY and CDR2 FYNNEI. The CDR3 consists of 13 residues. Trimming left V 5 bases short and J 3 bases short, with 8 bases between. The whole variable domain, remainder taken from reference TRBV2 and TRBJ2-1, is EPEVTQTPSHQVTQMGQEVILRCVPISNHLYFYWYRQILGQKVEFLVSFYNNEISEKSEIFDDQFSVERPDGSNFTLKIRSTKLEDSAMYFCASSSDYYNEQFFGPGTRLTVL.

This clone appeared once. The genes are TRBV5-1 and TRBJ2-3; possibly TRBD1 for D (5 bases). Germline loops: CDR1 SGHRS, CDR2 YFSETQ. The CDR3 sequence is 13 residues long. Trimming pared 4 bases from V and 1 base from J, leaving 7 bases between. CDR3 region: CASSDSGTDTQYF. CDR3 DNA: TGCGCCAGCAGCGACAGCGGCACAGATACGCAGTATTTT. The entire variable domain, with the rest obtained from reference TRBV5-1 and TRBJ2-3, is as follows: KAGVTQTPRYLIKTRGQQVTLSCSPISGHRSVSWYQQTPGQGLQFLFEYFSETQRNKGNFPGRFSGRQFSNSRSEMNVSTLELGDSALYLCASSDSGTDTQYFGPGTRLTVL.

The chain carries TRBV28 and TRBJ1-1, with 8 bases that match TRBD1. In germline, CDR1 is MDHEN, CDR2 SYDVKM. The V segment lost 7 bases and the J segment 0 bases; nucleotides outside the gene matches: 10. The CDR3 consists of 16 residues. CDR3 nucleotide sequence: TGTGCCAGCAACCCCACGACAGGGGTCATGAACACTGAAGCTTTCTTT. It yields the protein CASNPTTGVMNTEAFF. The full variable domain, rest sourced from reference TRBV28 and TRBJ1-1, is DVKVTQSSRYLVKRTGEKVFLECVQDMDHENMFWYRQDPGLGLRLIYFSYDVKMKEKGDIPEGYSVSREKKERFSLILESASTNQTSMYLCASNPTTGVMNTEAFFGQGTRLTVV.

The J gene is TRBJ1-1, the V gene TRBV27, with D perhaps matching TRBD1 (5 bases). Between the trimmed V and J ends, which lost 6 bases and 1 base, there was a span of 18 bases. The CDR3 runs to 16 residues. CDR1 MNHEY and CDR2 SMNVEV come from the germline V gene (reference sequence). The CDR3 here is CASRAQGGGWNTEAFF. As DNA, the CDR3 is TGTGCCAGCAGGGCTCAGGGCGGGGGTTGGAACACTGAAGCTTTCTTT.

This rearrangement joins TRBV28 to TRBJ2-5; a weak D match, TRBD1 (6 bases). V was shortened by 4 bases and J by 3 bases, with 9 bases between the two germline ends. The CDR3 runs to 13 residues. Germline lookup yields CDR1 MDHEN and CDR2 SYDVKM. CDR3 residues: CASSSGQKETQYF. Written as DNA, the CDR3 is TGTGCCAGCAGTTCCGGACAGAAAGAGACCCAGTACTTC.

The J gene is TRBJ2-1, the V gene TRBV28; 15 bases agree with TRBD2. Per the germline V gene, CDR1 is MDHEN and CDR2 is SYDVKM. The CDR3 totals 18 residues. The V gene end was trimmed by 5 bases and the J gene end by 7 bases; junction bases not matched to a gene: 12. Here the CDR3 DNA reads TGTGCCAGCAGTCCCTACAAAAGGACTAGCGGGGGGGTGAATGAGCAGTTCTTC. Translation gives CASSPYKRTSGGVNEQFF.